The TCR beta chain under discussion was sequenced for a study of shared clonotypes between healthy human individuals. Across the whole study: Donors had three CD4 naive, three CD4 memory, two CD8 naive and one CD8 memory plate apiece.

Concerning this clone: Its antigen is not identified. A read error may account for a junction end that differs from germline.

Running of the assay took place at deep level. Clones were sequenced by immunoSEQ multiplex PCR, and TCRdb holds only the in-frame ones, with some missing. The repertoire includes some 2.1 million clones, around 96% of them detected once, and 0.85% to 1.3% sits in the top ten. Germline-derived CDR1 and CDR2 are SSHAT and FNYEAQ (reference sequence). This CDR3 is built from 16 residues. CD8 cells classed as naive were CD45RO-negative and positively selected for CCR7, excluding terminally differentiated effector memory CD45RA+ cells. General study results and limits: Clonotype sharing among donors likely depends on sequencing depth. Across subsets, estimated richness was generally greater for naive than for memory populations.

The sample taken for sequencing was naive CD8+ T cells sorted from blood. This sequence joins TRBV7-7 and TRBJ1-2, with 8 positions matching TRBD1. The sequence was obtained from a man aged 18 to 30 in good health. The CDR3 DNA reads TGTGCTAGCAGCTTAGCAGGGACAGGAGTTTTCTATGGCTACACCTTC. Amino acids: CASSLAGTGVFYGYTF.